These T cell receptor beta chains were read from a single sample in a study of shared clonotypes between healthy human individuals. Clones were read by immunoSEQ multiplex PCR, and TCRdb kept only the in-frame ones, dropping some. The sample lists 110,000 or so clones, about 63% occurring once. The sequencing input was memory CD8+ T cells sorted from blood. These receptors were taken from a woman aged 25 to 39 in good health. Each CDR3 is given with its conserved first and last residue. A D gene is named only where the DNA matches it firmly. For some rows the clone size is stated as once, few or many, or as a class when expanded; others skip it.

clone_size,v_call,j_call,cdr3_length,d_call,cdr3_nt,cdr3_aa
.,TRBV5-6,TRBJ2-5,16,.,TGTGCCAGCAGCTTGCGTCGCGGAACCCCTTTTGAGACCCAGTACTTC,CASSLRRGTPFETQYF
few,TRBV27,TRBJ2-7,13,TRBD1,TGTGCCAGCAGTTTGGGGACAGCCTACGAGCAGTACTTC,CASSLGTAYEQYF
.,TRBV10-3,TRBJ1-6,13,.,TGTGCCATCAGTGAGTCGCAAAATTCACCCCTCCACTTT,CAISESQNSPLHF
many,TRBV6-4,TRBJ1-2,14,.,TGTGCCAGCAGTGACTTGGAGGGATCTGATGGCTACACCTTC,CASSDLEGSDGYTF
.,TRBV19,TRBJ2-7,15,.,TGTGCCAGTAGTAAGTCGGCAGGGTACGCCTACGAGCAGTACTTC,CASSKSAGYAYEQYF
.,TRBV11-2,TRBJ2-7,13,.,TGTGCCAGCAGCTCCGGGACTCCCCACGAGCAGTACTTC,CASSSGTPHEQYF
.,TRBV9,TRBJ2-2,17,TRBD2,TGTGCCAGCAGCGCAAGACTAGCGGGAGAAAACACCGGGGAGCTGTTTTTT,CASSARLAGENTGELFF
once,TRBV11-3,TRBJ2-7,12,.,TGTGCCAGCAGCTCGGCCGGGAGCGAGCAGTACTTC,CASSSAGSEQYF
.,TRBV28,TRBJ2-7,15,TRBD1,TGTGCCAGCAGTCCCTACAGGGGCCTGGTCTACGAGCAGTACTTC,CASSPYRGLVYEQYF
few,TRBV2,TRBJ1-2,16,.,TGTGCCAGCAGTGACCTTAGGGGGTCCAAGGACTATGGCTACACCTTC,CASSDLRGSKDYGYTF
.,TRBV7-2,TRBJ2-7,12,.,TGTGCCAGCAAGTCAGCGGGTGGTGAGCAGTACTTC,CASKSAGGEQYF
.,TRBV28,TRBJ2-7,24,.,TGTGCCAGCAGTTATTCTGCCGTGGTACAGGGGAATAGCGGGACCTACTATCGGCCCTACGAGCAGTACTTC,CASSYSAVVQGNSGTYYRPYEQYF
.,TRBV28,TRBJ1-2,15,TRBD1,TGTGCCAGCAGTACAGACGGACAGGGCCTCTCTGGCTACACCTTC,CASSTDGQGLSGYTF
.,TRBV11-2,TRBJ2-7,15,TRBD2,TGTGCCAGCAGCCGCTGGACTAGCGGGAGCCACGAGCAGTACTTC,CASSRWTSGSHEQYF
.,TRBV15,TRBJ1-2,13,.,TGTGCCACCAGCTCCGACAGGCGGCATGGCTACACCTTC,CATSSDRRHGYTF
.,TRBV4-1,TRBJ1-4,16,.,TGCGCCAGCAGCCCGCCCAAAACAGGGCTTCGTGAAAAACTGTTTTTT,CASSPPKTGLREKLFF
.,TRBV5-3,TRBJ2-7,13,TRBD2,TGTGCCAGCAGGACTAGCGGGGACTACGAGCAGTACTTC,CASRTSGDYEQYF
few,TRBV6-1,TRBJ1-2,13,.,TGTGCCAGCAGTGACGACGAGAACTATGGCTACACCTTC,CASSDDENYGYTF
few,TRBV6-5,TRBJ1-1,12,.,TGTGCCAGCAGGAGGATCGGCACTGAAGCTTTCTTT,CASRRIGTEAFF
many,TRBV25-1,TRBJ2-5,14,TRBD1,TGTGCCAGCAGGGGCAGGGGGATCGGTCAAACCCAGTACTTC,CASRGRGIGQTQYF
many,TRBV9,TRBJ1-6,16,.,TGTGCCAGCAGCGTAGGAGTAGGGACGGAAAATTCACCCCTCCACTTT,CASSVGVGTENSPLHF
.,TRBV6-6,TRBJ2-1,16,.,TGTGCCAGCACCAAGGGGCAGAGTAGCTCCTACAATGAGCAGTTCTTC,CASTKGQSSSYNEQFF
.,TRBV4-1,TRBJ2-3,17,TRBD2,TGCGCCAGCAGCCCACGGGGGGGGACTAGCGGCACAGATACGCAGTATTTT,CASSPRGGTSGTDTQYF
.,TRBV7-2,TRBJ2-7,14,TRBD1,TGTGCCAGCAGTTTTTACAGGGGGTCCTTCGAGCAGTACTTC,CASSFYRGSFEQYF
.,TRBV4-1,TRBJ2-2,16,.,TGCGCCAGCAGCCAAGCGCTCCGGATGAACACCGGGGAGCTGTTTTTT,CASSQALRMNTGELFF
.,TRBV25-1,TRBJ1-4,15,.,TGTGCCAGCAGTGAACCTGGGAGGAGTGCCGAAAAACTGTTTTTT,CASSEPGRSAEKLFF
.,TRBV5-4,TRBJ2-7,13,.,TGTGCCAGCAGCCGTCAGAGCTCCTACGAGCAGTACTTC,CASSRQSSYEQYF
.,TRBV28,TRBJ2-1,15,TRBD1,TGTGCCAGCAGTTTAAGGGACAGTAGGGGAAATGAGCAGTTCTTC,CASSLRDSRGNEQFF
.,TRBV4-1,TRBJ2-1,13,.,TGCGCCAGCAGCCAGGGACTCTACAATGAGCAGTTCTTC,CASSQGLYNEQFF
.,TRBV28,TRBJ1-3,15,.,TGTGCCAGCAGACCACAGGAAAGCTCTGGAAACACCATATATTTT,CASRPQESSGNTIYF
.,TRBV14,TRBJ1-5,17,.,TGTGCCAGCAGCCAAGACGTCCGGATCCTTAGCAATCAGCCCCAGCATTTT,CASSQDVRILSNQPQHF
.,TRBV27,TRBJ2-2,16,.,TGTGCCAGCAAGGACAATGGGGCTAGCGTTACCGGGGAGCTGTTTTTT,CASKDNGASVTGELFF
.,TRBV25-1,TRBJ2-1,12,.,TGTGCCAGCAGTGAAAAAACACATGAGCAGTTCTTC,CASSEKTHEQFF
.,TRBV9,TRBJ2-4,14,.,TGTGCCAGCAGCGTAGGTGGGGAGTGGGACATTCAGTACTTC,CASSVGGEWDIQYF
few,TRBV6-1,TRBJ1-2,15,.,TGTGCCAGCAGGGGGATCATACAGGGAGGCTATGGCTACACCTTC,CASRGIIQGGYGYTF
.,TRBV2,TRBJ2-1,14,TRBD2,TGTGCCAGCAGTACCACTAGCGGGAAGAATGAGCAGTTCTTC,CASSTTSGKNEQFF
.,TRBV10-2,TRBJ2-7,13,.,TGCGCCAGCAGTGAGGCTCACAACTACGAGCAGTACTTC,CASSEAHNYEQYF